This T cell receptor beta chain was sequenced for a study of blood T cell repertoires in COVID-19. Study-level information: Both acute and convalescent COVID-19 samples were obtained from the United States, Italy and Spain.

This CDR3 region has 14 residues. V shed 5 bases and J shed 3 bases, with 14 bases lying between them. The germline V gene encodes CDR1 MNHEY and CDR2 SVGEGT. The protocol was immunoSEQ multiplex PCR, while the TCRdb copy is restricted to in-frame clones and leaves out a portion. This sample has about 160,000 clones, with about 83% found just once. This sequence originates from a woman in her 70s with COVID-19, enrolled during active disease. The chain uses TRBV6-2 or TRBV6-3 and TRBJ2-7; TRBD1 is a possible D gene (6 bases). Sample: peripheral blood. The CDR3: CASSLPWDNYEQYF. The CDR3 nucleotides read TGTGCCAGCAGTCTTCCCTGGGACAACTACGAGCAGTACTTC.